Listed here are 8 T cell receptor beta chains from one sample, sequenced in a study of cytomegalovirus exposure and HLA in healthy donors (TCRdb year 2017). Libraries were constructed by the immunoSEQ multiplex PCR assay. For the multiplex PCR, a mixture combining 60 forward primers for TCR Vbeta segments and 13 reverse primers for TCR Jbeta segments was used. In its TCRdb copy, this immuneACCESS table keeps in-frame sequences only and misses some clones. Where compared with another copy, unresolved V genes explain less than half of these, and the others have no known cause. This sample has about 110,000 clones in its table, and about 75% of those were observed once. The ten most abundant clones make up roughly 2.5% of the sample. Input material: PBMCs. The source of these receptors is a man aged 40-49 years in good health and CMV-seronegative.

The chain uses TRBV19 and TRBJ2-7, with 8 bases aligning to TRBD1. The junction had 10 bases not matched to a gene; V was cut back by 4 bases and J by 5 bases. The CDR3 spans 15 residues. Germline values: CDR1 LNHDA, CDR2 SQIVND (reference sequence). This CDR3 is CASSTRTGFRDEQYF. The CDR3 DNA is TGTGCCAGTAGTACCCGGACAGGGTTCCGCGACGAGCAGTACTTC.

The chain links TRBV5-1 to TRBJ1-6; D is possibly TRBD1 (5 bases). Germline loops: CDR1 SGHRS, CDR2 YFSETQ. Trimming shortened V by 1 base and J by 9 bases, and 20 bases separated the two germline ends. The CDR3 extends over 17 amino acids. The CDR3 loop is CASSLMFQEGRLSPLHF. For the CDR3, the DNA is TGCGCCAGCAGCTTGATGTTCCAGGAGGGGAGACTTTCACCCCTCCACTTT.

V is TRBV4-1 and J is TRBJ2-3; TRBD2 is a possible D gene (5 bases). Germline loops: CDR1 MGHRA, CDR2 YSYEKL. The germline V and J ends were trimmed by 4 bases and 4 bases, with 21 bases remaining between them. CDR3 length equals 17 residues. The CDR3 loop reads CASSPSIGRRAADTQYF. CDR3 bases: TGCGCCAGCAGCCCTAGCATCGGGCGTCGGGCCGCAGATACGCAGTATTTT.

This clone was seen just once. The CDR3 region has the DNA TGCGCCAGCAGCCAAAGAGGGGGGGAGGGCCGTTCATTCAAGCATTTT. Translating it yields CASSQRGGEGRSFKHF. V usage is TRBV4-1 and J usage is TRBJ1-5; weak D call: TRBD1 (6 bases). Germline values: CDR1 MGHRA, CDR2 YSYEKL. The CDR3 is 16 residues long. Trimming cost V 2 bases and J 14 bases, with 25 bases left between them.

The gene calls are TRBV7-3 and TRBJ2-5, with TRBD1 as a possible D gene (6 bases). V lost 1 base, J lost 1 base, and 13 bases lay in between. Germline values: CDR1 SGHTA, CDR2 FQGTGA. The CDR3 is made up of 16 amino acids. The CDR3 DNA reads as TGTGCCAGCAGCTTAAATCCCCCGACAGGCCAAGAGACCCAGTACTTC. Protein sequence: CASSLNPPTGQETQYF.

V usage is TRBV6-5 and J usage is TRBJ2-5; D might be TRBD1 (5 bases). The DNA end is more similar to TRBJ2-7, so the J call may be wrong. This CDR3 region has 14 residues. Germline V gene data show CDR1 as MNHEY and CDR2 as SVGAGI. CDR3 sequence: CASSPREVGLEQYF. The CDR3 DNA follows: TGTGCCAGCAGTCCCCGTGAGGTGGGGCTCGAGCAGTACTTC.

This clone has more than one count but fewer than ten. The V gene is TRBV6-5, the J gene TRBJ1-5; D gene ambiguous. Germline V gene data show CDR1 as MNHEY and CDR2 as SVGAGI. The CDR3 runs to 14 residues. V lost 5 bases, J lost 2 bases, and 10 bases lay in between. In DNA form, the CDR3 reads TGTGCCAGCAGTCGGACTTATGGCAATCAGCCCCAGCATTTT. It encodes CASSRTYGNQPQHF.

The chain joins TRBV6-1 to TRBJ1-4; D gene uncertain. The CDR3 sequence is 16 residues long. Germline assignment: CDR1 MNHNS and CDR2 SASEGT. V gave up 2 bases and J gave up 0 bases, with 10 bases separating them. The CDR3 bases are TGTGCCAGCAGTGAACCTAGCATCCCAACTAATGAAAAACTGTTTTTT. Encoded protein: CASSEPSIPTNEKLFF.